Shown below are 30 T cell receptor beta chains from a single sample sequenced in a study of blood T cell repertoires in COVID-19. Sequencing used immunoSEQ multiplex PCR; TCRdb keeps in-frame clones, though not all of them. The table lists roughly 180,000 clones, approximately 77% of them singletons. The sample taken for sequencing was peripheral blood. These receptors came from a woman older than 75 with active or convalescent COVID-19.

The chain carries TRBV30 and TRBJ2-3; 14 nucleotides line up with TRBD2. In germline, CDR1 is GTSNPN, CDR2 SVGIG (reference sequence). V lost 3 bases to trimming and J lost 5 bases; unmatched junction nucleotides: 4. The CDR3 has 15 residues. The CDR3 spells CAWRIGLAGGDTQYF. CDR3 DNA: TGTGCCTGGAGAATTGGACTAGCGGGAGGAGATACGCAGTATTTT.

The V call is TRBV7-3, the J call TRBJ2-1, with TRBD2 matching over 10 bases. V was pared by 0 bases and J by 9 bases, with 11 bases of the junction left unmatched. CDR3 length: 17 amino acids. The germline V gene has CDR1 SGHTA and CDR2 FQGTGA. CDR3: CASSLTFGLAERGEQFF. CDR3 coding DNA: TGTGCCAGCAGCTTAACCTTCGGACTAGCGGAGAGGGGTGAGCAGTTCTTC.

This clone was seen a single time. The chain joins TRBV5-1 to TRBJ2-2; 7 positions agree with TRBD2. The CDR3 sequence is 17 residues long. Losses at the gene ends were 0 bases for V and 1 base for J; bases not matched to a gene: 6. From germline, CDR1 is SGHRS and CDR2 YFSETQ. As DNA, the CDR3 is TGCGCCAGCAGCTTGGAGGGCCTAGCGGTGAACACCGGGGAGCTGTTTTTT. This sequence encodes CASSLEGLAVNTGELFF.

V and J are TRBV6-1 and TRBJ1-6; 8 nucleotides match TRBD1. CDR3 length: 17 amino acids. V gave up 1 base and J gave up 7 bases; unmatched junction bases: 9. Germline CDR1 is MNHNS and CDR2 is SASEGT. Here the CDR3 reads CASSEEKTGVRNSPLHF. In DNA, the CDR3 is TGTGCCAGCAGTGAAGAAAAGACAGGGGTTAGAAATTCACCCCTCCACTTT.

The chain carries TRBV2 and TRBJ1-5; D is possibly TRBD1 (6 bases). Between the trimmed V and J ends, which lost 3 bases and 3 bases, there was a span of 12 bases. CDR3 length equals 15 residues. CDR1 SNHLY and CDR2 FYNNEI come from the germline V gene. CDR3 sequence reads: CASSDRTAINQPQHF. The CDR3 DNA follows: TGTGCCAGCAGTGATAGGACAGCTATCAATCAGCCCCAGCATTTT.

V usage is TRBV2 and J usage is TRBJ1-1; D remains ambiguous. Trimming took 3 bases from V and 1 from J, leaving 12 bases between them. CDR3 length equals 15 residues. Germline CDR1 SNHLY, CDR2 FYNNEI. This chain's CDR3 is CASSEARMWNTEAFF. Here the CDR3 DNA reads TGTGCCAGCAGTGAGGCTAGGATGTGGAACACTGAAGCTTTCTTT.

The V gene is TRBV6-5, the J gene TRBJ2-3, with TRBD1 as a possible D gene (6 bases). Deletions cut 7 bases from V and 1 base from J, with 9 bases between. The CDR3 extends over 13 amino acids. CDR1 is MNHEY and CDR2 is SVGAGI in the germline V gene. CDR3 in amino acids: CASTRTGTDTQYF. As DNA, the CDR3 is TGTGCCAGCACCAGGACAGGCACAGATACGCAGTATTTT.

The chain has TRBV12-3 or TRBV12-4 and TRBJ1-2; unclear D gene. V lost 3 bases, J lost 4 bases, and 9 bases lay in between. CDR3 length: 13 amino acids. The CDR3 loop is CASSLKLSYGYTF. The CDR3, as DNA: TGTGCCAGCAGTTTGAAACTTTCCTATGGCTACACCTTC.

This clone has only one observation. This chain uses TRBV5-5 with TRBJ2-1, with 7 bases fitting TRBD1. The CDR3 is made up of 15 amino acids. Germline V gene lookup returns CDR1 SGHKS and CDR2 YYEKEE (reference sequence). J was trimmed by 3 bases and V by 2 bases; bases with no gene match: 5. The CDR3 loop is CASSLRQGYYNEQFF. For the CDR3, the DNA is TGTGCCAGCAGCTTACGACAGGGCTACTACAATGAGCAGTTCTTC.

The V gene is TRBV3-1 (or the pseudogene TRBV3-2), the J gene TRBJ2-1; 12 bases are shared with TRBD2. The CDR3 has 15 residues. The germline gives CDR1 LGHDT, CDR2 YNNKEL (reference sequence). J gave up 9 bases and V 4 bases, and 7 bases lay outside the gene matches. This chain's CDR3 is CASSRGLAGIPEQFF. In DNA form, the CDR3 reads TGTGCCAGCAGCCGCGGACTAGCGGGAATCCCTGAGCAGTTCTTC.

This chain connects TRBV19 to TRBJ2-1; perhaps TRBD2 as D (6 bases). V was pared by 4 bases and J by 5 bases, with 12 bases between. The CDR3 runs to 14 residues. CDR1 is LNHDA and CDR2 is SQIVND in the germline V gene (reference sequence). This chain's CDR3 is CASSNRDSDNEQFF. The CDR3 region has the DNA TGTGCCAGTAGTAACCGGGACTCAGACAATGAGCAGTTCTTC.

This clone was found a few times. The J gene is TRBJ2-5, the V gene TRBV21-1; the table's TRBD1 call for D was not verified on the DNA. TRBV21-1 is a pseudogene locus. The CDR3 is made up of 19 amino acids. The CDR3 nucleotides read TGTGCCAGCAGCAAAAAGGATGGCCGGGACAGGGTGTACCAAGAGACCCAGTACTTC. This sequence encodes CASSKKDGRDRVYQETQYF.

The chain combines TRBV18 with TRBJ1-5, with 8 positions matching TRBD1. This CDR3 has 17 residues. The V gene's germline CDR1 is KGHSH and CDR2 LQKENI. V gave up 5 bases and J gave up 0 bases; unmatched junction bases: 9. The CDR3 sequence is CASSERQGFNSNQPQHF. CDR3 DNA: TGTGCCAGCTCAGAAAGACAGGGGTTCAATAGCAATCAGCCCCAGCATTTT. The whole variable domain, filled in from reference TRBV18 and TRBJ1-5, reads NAGVMQNPRHLVRRRGQEARLRCSPMKGHSHVYWYRQLPEEGLKFMVYLQKENIIDESGMPKERFSAEFPKEGPSILRIQQVVRGDSAAYFCASSERQGFNSNQPQHFGDGTRLSIL.

The chain links TRBV5-8 to TRBJ2-1, with D perhaps matching TRBD2 (6 bases). Germline assignment: CDR1 SGHTS and CDR2 YDEGEE. Trimming took off 3 bases at V and 5 bases at J, with 18 bases between the two ends. The CDR3 is 16 amino acids. The CDR3 region is CASSSSGAGRHNEQFF. In nucleotides, the CDR3 is TGTGCCAGCAGCTCGTCTGGCGCGGGACGCCACAATGAGCAGTTCTTC.

A few counts support this clone. This chain links TRBV4-1 with TRBJ1-1; 7 bases line up with TRBD1. The CDR3 runs to 16 residues. Germline V gene lookup returns CDR1 MGHRA and CDR2 YSYEKL. V shed 2 bases, J shed 1 base, and the junction held 7 bases outside the gene matches. In nucleotides, the CDR3 is TGCGCCAGCAGCCAAAAGGGGGCCGGAGAGAACACTGAAGCTTTCTTT. Translation: CASSQKGAGENTEAFF.

This chain joins TRBV19 and TRBJ1-1, with TRBD1 matching over 8 bases. Germline loops: CDR1 LNHDA, CDR2 SQIVND (reference sequence). This CDR3 comprises 15 residues. V lost 5 bases and J lost 1; bases outside the gene matches: 6. CDR3 DNA sequence: TGTGCCAGTAGTGCACCAGGGGGCTCGAACACTGAAGCTTTCTTT. Its protein product is CASSAPGGSNTEAFF.

In its sample, this clone ranks as medium-sized. The chain is built from TRBV6-6 and TRBJ1-2; 8 bases are shared with TRBD1. The germline V gene encodes CDR1 MNHNY and CDR2 SVGAGI (reference sequence). The junction had 12 bases not matched to a gene; V was cut back by 5 bases and J by 1 base. The CDR3 has 17 residues. The chain's CDR3 is CASSLKTGATFNYGYTF. DNA for the CDR3: TGTGCCAGCAGTCTTAAGACAGGGGCAACATTTAACTATGGCTACACCTTC.

The chain combines TRBV28 with TRBJ1-1, with 10 bases lining up with TRBD1. The germline V gene has CDR1 MDHEN and CDR2 SYDVKM. V shed 6 bases, J shed 11 bases, and the junction held 18 bases outside the gene matches. This CDR3 contains 16 residues. The CDR3 protein is CASRGTGAGLAYTAFF. As DNA, the CDR3 is TGTGCCAGCAGGGGGACAGGGGCCGGATTAGCGTACACGGCTTTCTTT.

The chain employs TRBV18 and TRBJ2-7, with TRBD1 matching over 7 bases. V was clipped by 0 bases and J by 2 bases; unmatched bases: 4. The V gene's germline CDR1 is KGHSH and CDR2 LQKENI. The CDR3 spans 15 residues. CDR3 region: CASSPPGTATYEQYF. CDR3 in DNA: TGTGCCAGCTCACCACCAGGGACAGCGACCTACGAGCAGTACTTC. The variable domain in full, with the rest retrieved from reference TRBV18 and TRBJ2-7, is NAGVMQNPRHLVRRRGQEARLRCSPMKGHSHVYWYRQLPEEGLKFMVYLQKENIIDESGMPKERFSAEFPKEGPSILRIQQVVRGDSAAYFCASSPPGTATYEQYFGPGTRLTVT.

CDR3 amino acids: CASTGANTGELFF. The CDR3 DNA follows: TGTGCCAGTACGGGAGCGAACACCGGGGAGCTGTTTTTT. J is TRBJ2-2 and V is TRBV19, with D possibly TRBD2 on 6 matching bases. The CDR3 totals 13 residues. Trimming cost V 7 bases and J 0 bases, with 6 bases left between them. Per the germline V gene, CDR1 is LNHDA and CDR2 is SQIVND (reference sequence). Full variable domain (remainder filled in from reference TRBV19 and TRBJ2-2): DGGITQSPKYLFRKEGQNVTLSCEQNLNHDAMYWYRQDPGQGLRLIYYSQIVNDFQKGDIAEGYSVSREKKESFPLTVTSAQKNPTAFYLCASTGANTGELFFGEGSRLTVL.

The rearrangement joins TRBV19 to TRBJ2-3; possibly TRBD2 for D (5 bases). CDR1 is LNHDA and CDR2 is SQIVND in the germline V gene (reference sequence). CDR3 length: 15 residues. Trimming shortened V by 6 bases and J by 2 bases, and 15 bases separated the two germline ends. As DNA, the CDR3 is TGTGCCAGTAGCCTAGCTCGTGTAAACACAGATACGCAGTATTTT. This gives the protein CASSLARVNTDTQYF. The full variable domain, completed using reference TRBV19 and TRBJ2-3, is DGGITQSPKYLFRKEGQNVTLSCEQNLNHDAMYWYRQDPGQGLRLIYYSQIVNDFQKGDIAEGYSVSREKKESFPLTVTSAQKNPTAFYLCASSLARVNTDTQYFGPGTRLTVL.

Only one count was recorded for this clone. V usage is TRBV15 and J usage is TRBJ2-3; TRBD2 aligns across 14 bases. V was pared by 1 base and J by 6 bases, with 6 bases of the junction left unmatched. The CDR3 loop spans 17 amino acids. Germline-derived CDR1 and CDR2 are LNHNV and YYDKDF (reference sequence). The CDR3 sequence is CATSRGGTSGSRDTQYF. The CDR3 region has the DNA TGTGCCACCAGCAGAGGCGGGACTAGCGGGAGTCGGGATACGCAGTATTTT.

This chain connects TRBV9 to TRBJ1-1; D call uncertain. Trimming took 0 bases from V and 1 from J, leaving 10 bases between them. Germline lookup yields CDR1 SGDLS and CDR2 YYNGEE. The CDR3 is made up of 15 amino acids. Here the CDR3 DNA reads TGTGCCAGCAGCGTAGTGGCAGGCACGAACACTGAAGCTTTCTTT. This gives the protein CASSVVAGTNTEAFF.

The chain has TRBV4-1 and TRBJ2-7, with D maybe TRBD2 (6 bases). The V end lost 0 bases, the J end lost 2 bases, and 17 bases lay between the germline ends. CDR3 length: 17 amino acids. Germline CDR1 and CDR2: MGHRA and YSYEKL. In nucleotides, the CDR3 is TGCGCCAGCAGCCAAGAGAGGAGAGGGAGGTACGCCTACGAGCAGTACTTC. Translation gives CASSQERRGRYAYEQYF.

This clone was seen more than once but under ten times. The J gene is TRBJ2-5, the V gene TRBV5-4; D possibly corresponds to TRBD1 (6 bases). CDR1 and CDR2 from the germline V gene are SGHNT and YYREEE (reference sequence). The V and J ends lost 2 bases and 0 bases respectively, with 11 bases between them. The CDR3 spans 15 residues. CDR3 coding DNA: TGTGCCAGCAGCTTAGGGGGACGGCACCAAGAGACCCAGTACTTC. It codes for CASSLGGRHQETQYF.

The chain recombines TRBV28 with TRBJ1-5; D may be TRBD1 (6 bases). This CDR3 contains 15 residues. Per the germline V gene, CDR1 is MDHEN and CDR2 is SYDVKM. V lost 5 bases to trimming and J lost 6 bases, with 17 bases between them. The CDR3 region is CASSPRGGAGQPQHF. Written as DNA, the CDR3 is TGTGCCAGCAGTCCCCGCGGGGGGGCCGGTCAGCCCCAGCATTTT.

The CDR3 spells CASAKDRRTYEQYF. DNA for the CDR3: TGTGCCAGCGCGAAGGACAGGAGGACCTACGAGCAGTACTTC. The V call is TRBV6-5, the J call TRBJ2-7, with TRBD1 matching 7 bases. The germline V gene encodes CDR1 MNHEY and CDR2 SVGAGI. V lost 8 bases and J lost 2; bases outside the gene matches: 9. This CDR3 has 14 residues.

The chain recombines TRBV7-9 with TRBJ2-7; possibly TRBD2 for D (6 bases). Germline assignment: CDR1 SEHNR and CDR2 FQNEAQ (reference sequence). The CDR3 length is 14 residues. Trimming took off 2 bases at V and 0 bases at J, with 8 bases between the two ends. As DNA, the CDR3 is TGTGCCAGCAGCTTATGGGAGGTCTCCTACGAGCAGTACTTC. Translation: CASSLWEVSYEQYF.

The genes are TRBV9 and TRBJ2-2; D is ambiguous. The CDR3 consists of 15 residues. CDR1 is SGDLS and CDR2 is YYNGEE in the germline V gene. Trimming left V 0 bases short and J 5 bases short, with 11 bases between. The CDR3 nucleotides are TGTGCCAGCAGCGTAGGTCCCGCAGGTACCGGGGAGCTGTTTTTT. This encodes CASSVGPAGTGELFF.

The V and J genes are TRBV7-3 and TRBJ2-6; tentatively, D is TRBD1 (6 bases). Germline CDR1 and CDR2: SGHTA and FQGTGA. Trimming took 5 bases from V and 4 from J, leaving 12 bases between them. The CDR3 is 15 amino acids. CDR3 bases: TGTGCCAGCAGCAAGCAGGGGACCGGGGCCAACGTCCTGACTTTC. Protein: CASSKQGTGANVLTF.